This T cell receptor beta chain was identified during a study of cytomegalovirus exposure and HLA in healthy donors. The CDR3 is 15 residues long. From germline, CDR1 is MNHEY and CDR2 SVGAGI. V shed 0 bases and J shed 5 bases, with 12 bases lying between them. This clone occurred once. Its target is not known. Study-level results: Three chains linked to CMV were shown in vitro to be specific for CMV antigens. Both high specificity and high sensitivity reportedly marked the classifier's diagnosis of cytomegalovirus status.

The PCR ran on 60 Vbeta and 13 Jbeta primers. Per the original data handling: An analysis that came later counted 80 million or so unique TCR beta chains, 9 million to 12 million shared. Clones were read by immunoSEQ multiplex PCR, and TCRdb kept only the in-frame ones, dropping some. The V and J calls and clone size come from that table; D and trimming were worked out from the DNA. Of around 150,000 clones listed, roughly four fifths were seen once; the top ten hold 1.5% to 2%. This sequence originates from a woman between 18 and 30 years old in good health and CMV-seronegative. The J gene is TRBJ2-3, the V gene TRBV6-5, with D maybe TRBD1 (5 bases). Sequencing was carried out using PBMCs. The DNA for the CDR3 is TGTGCCAGCAGTTACTCGGGTCAGGGTGGAGATACGCAGTATTTT. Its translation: CASSYSGQGGDTQYF.